Below are 30 T cell receptor beta chains sequenced from a single sample in a study of blood T cell repertoires in COVID-19. Assay: immunoSEQ multiplex PCR; the TCRdb copy retains only in-frame clones and omits some. Among about 350,000 clones listed, roughly 87% were seen once. Sequencing used PBMCs or T cells enriched from blood (not recorded which). The source is a woman in her 30s who had recovered from COVID-19.

The genes are TRBV7-3 and TRBJ2-7; 12 nucleotides line up with TRBD1. V shed 2 bases, J shed 3 bases, and the junction held 5 bases outside the gene matches. The CDR3 totals 16 residues. The germline V gene has CDR1 SGHTA and CDR2 FQGTGA. The CDR3 nucleotides are TGTGCCAGCAGCTTAGGCGGGACAGGGGGCAACTACGAGCAGTACTTC. This encodes CASSLGGTGGNYEQYF. Full variable domain (rest looked up from reference TRBV7-3 and TRBJ2-7): GAGVSQTPSNKVTEKGKYVELRCDPISGHTALYWYRQSLGQGPEFLIYFQGTGAADDSGLPNDRFFAVRPEGSVSTLKIQRTERGDSAVYLCASSLGGTGGNYEQYFGPGTRLTVT.

The chain links TRBV4-2 to TRBJ1-2; TRBD1 matches 7 bases. The CDR3 length is 14 residues. Germline V gene lookup returns CDR1 LGHNA and CDR2 YNFKEQ. The J segment lost 6 bases and the V segment lost 3 bases, leaving 7 bases of the junction unmatched. The CDR3: CASSHLQGGDGYTF. The CDR3, as DNA: TGTGCCAGCAGCCACCTTCAGGGGGGCGATGGCTACACCTTC.

The chain couples TRBV10-3 to TRBJ1-2; TRBD1 matches 8 bases. The V and J ends lost 5 bases and 5 bases, in that order; junction bases with no gene match: 7. The CDR3 totals 14 residues. The germline CDR1 and CDR2 sequences are ENHRY and SYGVKD. CDR3 nucleotide sequence: TGTGCCATCAGTTTATATGACAGGGGTTATGGCTACACCTTC. Protein product: CAISLYDRGYGYTF.

This chain joins TRBV4-1 and TRBJ1-2; 9 nucleotides match TRBD1. This CDR3 spans 18 amino acids. The germline gives CDR1 MGHRA, CDR2 YSYEKL. The V gene end was trimmed by 0 bases and the J gene end by 4 bases; junction bases not matched to a gene: 12. The CDR3: CASSQDSFGDRVSYGYTF. The CDR3 DNA follows: TGCGCCAGCAGCCAAGACTCCTTCGGGGACAGGGTTTCCTATGGCTACACCTTC.

The V and J genes are TRBV5-1 and TRBJ2-7; D might be TRBD2 (6 bases). This CDR3 region has 14 residues. Germline V gene lookup returns CDR1 SGHRS and CDR2 YFSETQ. Between the trimmed V and J ends, which lost 4 bases and 1 base, there was a span of 12 bases. CDR3 in DNA: TGCGCCAGCAGCGTTCCGGGGGATTCCTACGAGCAGTACTTC. Amino acids: CASSVPGDSYEQYF.

This clone has just one count. The J gene is TRBJ2-1, the V gene TRBV21-1; the DNA was not compared with TRBD1, the D call given in the table. TRBV21-1 is listed as a pseudogene. The CDR3 covers 17 residues. The CDR3 loop is CASSSPEGDRIYNEQFF. CDR3 in DNA: TGTGCCAGCAGCTCCCCGGAGGGGGACAGAATCTACAATGAGCAGTTCTTC.

The V gene is TRBV28, the J gene TRBJ1-4; D call uncertain. The germline V gene encodes CDR1 MDHEN and CDR2 SYDVKM. V lost 6 bases and J 8 bases, leaving 13 bases between the germline ends. This CDR3 comprises 13 residues. For the CDR3, the DNA is TGTGCCAGCAGATCCGGGGTTAACGAAAAACTGTTTTTT. This encodes CASRSGVNEKLFF.

V and J are TRBV4-1 and TRBJ1-5; TRBD1 might be the D (5 bases). Trimming cost V 4 bases and J 3 bases, with 16 bases left between them. The CDR3 length is 16 residues. CDR1 and CDR2 from the germline V gene are MGHRA and YSYEKL. The CDR3 is CASSPADQGDNQPQHF. The CDR3 nucleotides are TGCGCCAGCAGCCCAGCTGATCAAGGGGACAATCAGCCCCAGCATTTT.

The chain has TRBV5-1 and TRBJ2-2, with TRBD2 identical over 12 bases. V shed 2 bases and J 5 bases; nucleotides not matched to a gene: 7. CDR1 SGHRS and CDR2 YFSETQ come from the germline V gene. This CDR3 is built from 17 residues. The CDR3 coding sequence is TGCGCCAGCAGCTTCCCTAGCGGGAGGGCAACAACCGGGGAGCTGTTTTTT. It encodes CASSFPSGRATTGELFF.

This clone has more than one count but fewer than ten. This sequence joins TRBV7-2 and TRBJ2-2, with 8 bases that match TRBD1. Germline V gene lookup returns CDR1 SGHTA and CDR2 FQGNSA. With V trimmed by 2 bases and J by 4 bases, 6 bases remained unmatched. The CDR3 has 16 amino acids. In nucleotides, the CDR3 is TGTGCCAGCAGCTTATTTCCAGGGGGCTCCACCGGGGAGCTGTTTTTT. Amino acid sequence: CASSLFPGGSTGELFF.

The chain uses TRBV3-1 (or the pseudogene TRBV3-2) and TRBJ1-3; D is undetermined. Deletions cut 1 base from V and 6 bases from J, with 7 bases between. The CDR3 length is 13 residues. CDR1 is LGHDT and CDR2 is YNNKEL in the germline V gene (reference sequence). CDR3 DNA: TGTGCCAGCAGCCAAGGAGCTACAAACACCATATATTTT. It encodes CASSQGATNTIYF.

The rearrangement uses TRBV5-1 and TRBJ2-5; the D gene is possibly TRBD2 (5 bases). V was pared by 4 bases and J by 5 bases, with 18 bases between. Germline assignment: CDR1 SGHRS and CDR2 YFSETQ. This CDR3 is 15 amino acids long. For the CDR3, the DNA is TGCGCCAGCAGCCCGGGTGGCGCGGGTATGGAGACCCAGTACTTC. As protein: CASSPGGAGMETQYF. Full variable domain (missing parts from reference TRBV5-1 and TRBJ2-5): KAGVTQTPRYLIKTRGQQVTLSCSPISGHRSVSWYQQTPGQGLQFLFEYFSETQRNKGNFPGRFSGRQFSNSRSEMNVSTLELGDSALYLCASSPGGAGMETQYFGPGTRLLVL.

The chain has TRBV7-9 and TRBJ2-1, with TRBD2 matching over 9 bases. V gave up 4 bases and J gave up 5 bases; unmatched junction bases: 6. There are 15 residues in the CDR3. Germline CDR1 SEHNR, CDR2 FQNEAQ (reference sequence). This chain's CDR3 is CASSSGTSSHNEQFF. The CDR3 DNA reads TGTGCCAGCAGCTCCGGGACTAGCAGTCACAATGAGCAGTTCTTC.

J is TRBJ1-4 and V is TRBV18; 9 bases match TRBD1. In germline, CDR1 is KGHSH, CDR2 LQKENI. Germline trimming cut 1 base from V and 4 bases from J; bases unmatched to any gene: 7. The CDR3 runs to 17 residues. The CDR3 nucleotides are TGTGCCAGCTCACCACAATCCGGACAGGGGATTAATGAAAAACTGTTTTTT. Protein: CASSPQSGQGINEKLFF.

V usage is TRBV25-1 and J usage is TRBJ1-6; possibly TRBD1 for D (6 bases). Germline lookup yields CDR1 MGHDK and CDR2 SYGVNS. V lost 2 bases and J lost 6, with 20 bases in between. The CDR3 sequence is 18 residues long. The CDR3 sequence: CASSEVGQGRRTNSPLHF. The CDR3 nucleotides are TGTGCCAGCAGTGAAGTGGGGCAGGGGCGGAGGACTAATTCACCCCTCCACTTT.

The V call is TRBV5-8, the J call TRBJ2-7; 12 nucleotides match TRBD1. Germline V gives CDR1 SGHTS, CDR2 YDEGEE. J was trimmed by 8 bases and V by 4 bases; bases with no gene match: 13. The CDR3 is 16 amino acids. CDR3 protein: CASSPSTGDRGRKQYF. The CDR3 bases are TGTGCCAGCAGCCCGTCGACTGGGGACAGGGGGCGCAAGCAGTACTTC.

The rearrangement links TRBV5-1 to TRBJ1-2; D is unclear. CDR3 length equals 14 residues. Germline assignment: CDR1 SGHRS and CDR2 YFSETQ. V was pared by 5 bases and J by 2 bases, with 13 bases between. The CDR3 coding sequence is TGCGCCAGCAGTCTTCAGGATATCAACTATGGCTACACCTTC. It codes for CASSLQDINYGYTF.

This clone appeared once. The chain links TRBV5-1 to TRBJ2-6; 11 bases map to TRBD2. The CDR3 spans 17 residues. V dropped 4 bases and J dropped 0; count of bases not matched to a gene: 3. Germline CDR1 SGHRS, CDR2 YFSETQ. CDR3 DNA: TGCGCCAGCAGCATGGGACTAGCGGCCTCTGGGGCCAACGTCCTGACTTTC. Protein: CASSMGLAASGANVLTF.

The rearrangement links TRBV27 to TRBJ2-5; a possible D gene is TRBD2 (6 bases). Germline lookup yields CDR1 MNHEY and CDR2 SMNVEV (reference sequence). Trimming removed 2 bases at V and 7 bases at J, with 14 bases between. CDR3 length equals 14 residues. The CDR3, as DNA: TGTGCCAGCAGTTTAAGCCAAGTGGGGGGGACCCAGTACTTC. Protein: CASSLSQVGGTQYF.

This clone was counted only a few times. This chain connects TRBV15 to TRBJ1-5; D is possibly TRBD1 (5 bases). With 3 bases removed from V and 1 base from J, the gap between germline ends came to 10 bases. The CDR3 has 15 residues. Per the germline V gene, CDR1 is LNHNV and CDR2 is YYDKDF (reference sequence). The CDR3 DNA is TGTGCCACCAGCAGGAGCGGGGGAAGCAATCAGCCCCAGCATTTT. Its protein is CATSRSGGSNQPQHF.

This clone was seen only a few times. The rearrangement links TRBV18 to TRBJ2-1; TRBD2 is a possible D gene (5 bases). The CDR3 loop spans 15 amino acids. CDR1 and CDR2 (germline): KGHSH, LQKENI. The V gene lost 0 bases and the J gene lost 3 bases, with 9 bases spanning the gap. The CDR3 DNA reads TGTGCCAGCTCACCACCGGGAGCTAACTACAATGAGCAGTTCTTC. Translated, it gives CASSPPGANYNEQFF. The variable domain in full, completed from reference TRBV18 and TRBJ2-1, reads NAGVMQNPRHLVRRRGQEARLRCSPMKGHSHVYWYRQLPEEGLKFMVYLQKENIIDESGMPKERFSAEFPKEGPSILRIQQVVRGDSAAYFCASSPPGANYNEQFFGPGTRLTVL.

The chain links TRBV6-6 to TRBJ1-2; D is uncertain. Germline lookup yields CDR1 MNHNY and CDR2 SVGAGI (reference sequence). This CDR3 comprises 14 residues. The V end lost 0 bases, the J end lost 9 bases, and 14 bases lay between the germline ends. CDR3 residues: CASSYSPLDWSYTF. The CDR3 nucleotides are TGTGCCAGCAGTTACTCGCCCCTAGACTGGAGCTACACCTTC.

In DNA form, the CDR3 reads TGTGCCAGCAGCTTTACCACCCGGACAGGGTCGAATATGAACACTGAAGCTTTCTTT. Amino acids: CASSFTTRTGSNMNTEAFF. This chain uses TRBV7-2 with TRBJ1-1; 8 nucleotides line up with TRBD1. The V and J ends lost 3 bases and 0 bases, in that order; junction bases with no gene match: 15. The germline CDR1 and CDR2 sequences are SGHTA and FQGNSA. The CDR3 has 19 amino acids.

The genes are TRBV6-1 and TRBJ2-1; D not certain. Germline V gene sequence: CDR1 MNHNS, CDR2 SASEGT. Trimming took 1 base from V and 3 from J, leaving 7 bases between them. The CDR3 contains 14 residues. The CDR3 sequence: CASSEESSYNEQFF. The CDR3 DNA reads TGTGCCAGCAGTGAAGAGAGTAGCTACAATGAGCAGTTCTTC.

V gene TRBV2 combines with J gene TRBJ2-1, with TRBD2 as a possible D gene (5 bases). The CDR3 loop spans 14 amino acids. Trimming took off 5 bases at V and 7 bases at J, with 15 bases between the two ends. Looked up from germline, CDR1 is SNHLY and CDR2 is FYNNEI. The CDR3 here is CASSLDQLGNEQFF. The CDR3 bases are TGTGCCAGCAGTCTGGACCAACTAGGGAATGAGCAGTTCTTC.

The V call is TRBV6-2 or TRBV6-3, the J call TRBJ2-4, with 8 bases matching TRBD1. The V gene's germline CDR1 is MNHEY and CDR2 SVGEGT. The CDR3 is 13 amino acids. The ends lost 4 bases at V and 15 bases at J; junction bases unmatched: 11. The CDR3 DNA reads as TGTGCCAGCAGTTTTTCGGCAGGGGGCGCCCGGTACTTC. It codes for CASSFSAGGARYF.

The chain joins TRBV21-1 to TRBJ1-1. TRBV21-1 represents a pseudogene. The CDR3 totals 13 residues. The CDR3 is CASPRGGNTEAFF. The CDR3 nucleotides are TGTGCCAGCCCAAGGGGGGGGAACACTGAAGCTTTCTTT.

The chain recombines TRBV7-2 with TRBJ2-7; D gene unclear. Germline-derived CDR1 and CDR2 are SGHTA and FQGNSA. This CDR3 has 14 residues. V lost 5 bases and J 2 bases, leaving 13 bases between the germline ends. The CDR3 DNA sequence: TGTGCCAGCAGCCAGTCCCCGGAGACCTACGAGCAGTACTTC. Protein sequence: CASSQSPETYEQYF.

The chain has TRBV2 and TRBJ2-3, with D possibly matching TRBD2 (6 bases). V dropped 11 bases and J dropped 4 bases, with 16 bases sitting between them. The CDR3 spans 13 residues. CDR1 and CDR2 from the germline V gene are SNHLY and FYNNEI. The CDR3 region is CAGVEGSADTQYF. Written as DNA, the CDR3 is TGTGCCGGGGTGGAGGGTTCCGCAGATACGCAGTATTTT. Combining the CDR3 with reference TRBV2 and TRBJ2-3 gives the whole variable domain EPEVTQTPSHQVTQMGQEVILRCVPISNHLYFYWYRQILGQKVEFLVSFYNNEISEKSEIFDDQFSVERPDGSNFTLKIRSTKLEDSAMYFCAGVEGSADTQYFGPGTRLTVL.

The rearrangement links TRBV27 to TRBJ2-1; the D is unclear. Trimming stripped 3 bases from V and 9 bases from J, with 15 bases between. The CDR3 runs to 14 residues. The germline gives CDR1 MNHEY, CDR2 SMNVEV (reference sequence). The CDR3 region is CASSFIVEPGEQFF. The CDR3 DNA reads TGTGCCAGCAGTTTCATAGTAGAGCCCGGTGAGCAGTTCTTC.